The 13 T cell receptor beta chains below come from one sample, sequenced in a study of blood T cell repertoires in COVID-19. Repertoires were generated with immunoSEQ multiplex PCR, while TCRdb's copy carries only in-frame clones and drops some. There are 150,000 to 200,000 clones in the sample; about 81% occur only once, and about 10% lies in the top ten. Sequencing was performed on peripheral blood. The receptors were gathered from a woman of 80 years or more with COVID-19, enrolled during active disease.

The chain links TRBV11-2 to TRBJ1-2; the match to TRBD1 covers 8 bases. With 1 base clipped from V and 8 bases from J, the junction kept 12 bases outside the gene matches. The CDR3 consists of 16 residues. Germline V lookup: CDR1 SGHAT, CDR2 FQNNGV. CDR3 region: CASSLGRRTGKGGYTF. CDR3 nucleotide sequence: TGTGCCAGCAGCTTAGGGCGCAGGACAGGGAAGGGCGGCTACACCTTC.

This chain joins TRBV6-5 and TRBJ2-7; D is possibly TRBD1 (8 bases). Per germline, CDR1 MNHEY and CDR2 SVGAGI. Trimming left V 5 bases short and J 3 bases short, with 17 bases between. The CDR3 runs to 15 residues. The CDR3 sequence is CASSTITGGGYEQYF. The CDR3 DNA is TGTGCCAGCAGTACCATCACAGGGGGGGGCTACGAGCAGTACTTC.

The rearrangement uses TRBV5-4 and TRBJ1-2; 7 bases are a match to TRBD1. The CDR3 consists of 13 residues. V shed 4 bases and J 6 bases; nucleotides not matched to a gene: 6. The V gene's germline CDR1 is SGHNT and CDR2 YYREEE (reference sequence). The DNA of the CDR3 is TGTGCCAGCAGCGTAAAGGGGGCGGATGGCTACACCTTC. Its protein product is CASSVKGADGYTF.

The V call is TRBV24-1, the J call TRBJ2-2; a possible D gene is TRBD1 (5 bases). Per the germline V gene, CDR1 is KGHDR and CDR2 is SFDVKD. V dropped 3 bases and J dropped 3 bases, with 13 bases sitting between them. The CDR3 is 16 amino acids. The CDR3 loop is CATSDRDSPYTGELFF. In nucleotides, the CDR3 is TGTGCCACCAGTGATAGAGACAGCCCCTACACCGGGGAGCTGTTTTTT.

This clone was observed a single time. V usage is TRBV19 and J usage is TRBJ2-3; 11 bases map to TRBD1. Per germline, CDR1 LNHDA and CDR2 SQIVND (reference sequence). The CDR3 has 14 amino acids. With 5 bases clipped from V and 6 bases from J, the junction kept 4 bases outside the gene matches. The CDR3 DNA follows: TGTGCCAGTAGTCGGACAGGGGGCGATGATACGCAGTATTTT. Protein: CASSRTGGDDTQYF.

The genes are TRBV7-9 and TRBJ1-1; no clear D. The CDR3 contains 15 residues. Germline V lookup: CDR1 SEHNR, CDR2 FQNEAQ (reference sequence). Trimming took off 1 base at V and 1 base at J, with 10 bases between the two ends. The CDR3 sequence is CASSLDLRGNTEAFF. The CDR3 nucleotides are TGTGCCAGCAGCTTAGACCTAAGAGGGAACACTGAAGCTTTCTTT.

V usage is TRBV19 and J usage is TRBJ2-7; 8 bases agree with TRBD2. The germline V gene has CDR1 LNHDA and CDR2 SQIVND (reference sequence). V was clipped by 3 bases and J by 2 bases; unmatched bases: 6. CDR3 size: 15 residues. CDR3 residues: CASSMAAGDPYEQYF. The CDR3 DNA reads TGTGCCAGTAGTATGGCAGCGGGGGACCCCTACGAGCAGTACTTC.

The chain is built from TRBV28 and TRBJ1-2, with 7 bases matching TRBD1. The germline gives CDR1 MDHEN, CDR2 SYDVKM. V lost 3 bases and J lost 0; bases outside the gene matches: 7. This CDR3 has 16 amino acids. The CDR3 loop reads CASSLVGGTTNYGYTF. The CDR3 coding sequence is TGTGCCAGCAGTTTGGTAGGGGGCACCACTAACTATGGCTACACCTTC.

V and J are TRBV6-5 and TRBJ2-5, with 7 bases identical to TRBD1. Germline CDR1 MNHEY, CDR2 SVGAGI. There are 15 residues in the CDR3. The J segment lost 5 bases and the V segment lost 4 bases, leaving 10 bases of the junction unmatched. The CDR3 nucleotides read TGTGCCAGCAGTTCGTTGACAGGGAGTGGGGAGACCCAGTACTTC. It is translated as CASSSLTGSGETQYF.

V is TRBV10-3 and J is TRBJ2-7; 7 positions match TRBD2. The germline V gene has CDR1 ENHRY and CDR2 SYGVKD. The CDR3 sequence is 16 residues long. The trim removed 3 bases at V and 5 bases at J, leaving 13 bases unmatched. The CDR3 loop is CAISDTAGFRVDEQYF. The CDR3 DNA follows: TGTGCCATCAGTGATACAGCGGGATTTCGGGTAGACGAGCAGTACTTC.

V usage is TRBV6-2 or TRBV6-3 and J usage is TRBJ1-2; D is uncertain. From germline, CDR1 is MNHEY and CDR2 SVGEGT. V lost 6 bases and J 4 bases, leaving 15 bases between the germline ends. This CDR3 comprises 14 residues. The CDR3 region has the DNA TGTGCCAGCAGCCCCGGGTTTCTACCCTATGGCTACACCTTC. This sequence encodes CASSPGFLPYGYTF.

The chain recombines TRBV18 with TRBJ1-2; TRBD1 matches 9 bases. After removal of 0 bases from V and 4 bases from J, the junction contained 6 bases not matched to a gene. Germline values: CDR1 KGHSH, CDR2 LQKENI. The CDR3 is made up of 16 amino acids. CDR3 DNA sequence: TGTGCCAGCTCACCACCGGGACAGGGTGGTGGCTATGGCTACACCTTC. It codes for CASSPPGQGGGYGYTF. Full variable domain (rest looked up from reference TRBV18 and TRBJ1-2): NAGVMQNPRHLVRRRGQEARLRCSPMKGHSHVYWYRQLPEEGLKFMVYLQKENIIDESGMPKERFSAEFPKEGPSILRIQQVVRGDSAAYFCASSPPGQGGGYGYTFGSGTRLTVV.

The chain combines TRBV2 with TRBJ1-5, with a tentative D call TRBD1 (6 bases). The V end was cut by 5 bases, the J end by 0 bases, with 8 bases between. CDR1 and CDR2 (germline): SNHLY, FYNNEI. This CDR3 spans 14 amino acids. CDR3 nucleotides: TGTGCCAGCAGTTGGACAGATAGCAATCAGCCCCAGCATTTT. Its protein product is CASSWTDSNQPQHF.